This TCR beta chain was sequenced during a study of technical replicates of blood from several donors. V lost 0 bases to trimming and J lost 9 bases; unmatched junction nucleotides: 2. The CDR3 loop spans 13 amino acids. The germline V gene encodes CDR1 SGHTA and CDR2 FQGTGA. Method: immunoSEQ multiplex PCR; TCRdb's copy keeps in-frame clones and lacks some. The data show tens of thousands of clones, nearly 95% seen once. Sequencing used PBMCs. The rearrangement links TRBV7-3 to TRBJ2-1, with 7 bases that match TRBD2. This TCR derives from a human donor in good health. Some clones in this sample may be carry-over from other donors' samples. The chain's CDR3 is CASSLTGGFEQFF. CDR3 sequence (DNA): TGTGCCAGCAGCTTAACGGGGGGGTTTGAGCAGTTCTTC.